These T cell receptor beta chains were read from a single sample in a study of blood T cell repertoires in COVID-19. TCRdb keeps only in-frame clones here, not all; method: immunoSEQ multiplex PCR. The data show 60,000 to 70,000 clones, approximately 80% seen once. Sequencing input: peripheral blood. These TCRs come from a man in his fifties or sixties with acute or convalescent COVID-19. Both conserved end residues are part of each CDR3. Fields, in order: V gene, CDR3 length, D gene, clone size, J gene, CDR3 protein, CDR3 DNA. A D gene is named only where the DNA matches it firmly. Where a row states a size, it is once, few, many or the class of an expanded clone; other rows omit it.

TRBV7-9	14	.	.	TRBJ2-2	CASAPEGRTGELFF	TGTGCCAGCGCACCCGAGGGCCGGACCGGGGAGCTGTTTTTT
TRBV3-1/TRBV3-2	16	TRBD1	once	TRBJ1-4	CASSRSDRGFNEKLFF	TGTGCCAGCAGCCGGTCGGACAGGGGGTTTAATGAAAAACTGTTTTTT
TRBV5-5	15	TRBD1	.	TRBJ1-2	CASSLGDSVNYGYTF	TGTGCCAGCAGCTTAGGGGACAGTGTAAACTATGGCTACACCTTC
TRBV18	14	.	.	TRBJ2-5	CASSPAGAKETQYF	TGTGCCAGCTCACCCGCGGGGGCCAAGGAGACCCAGTACTTC
TRBV5-5	18	TRBD2	.	TRBJ2-1	CASSVRGLAGGSLDEQFF	TGTGCCAGCAGCGTACGGGGACTAGCGGGGGGTTCCCTAGATGAGCAGTTCTTC
TRBV7-2	14	.	.	TRBJ1-1	CASSLMGGVDEAFF	TGTGCCAGCAGCTTAATGGGGGGTGTCGATGAAGCTTTCTTT
TRBV6-5	14	.	.	TRBJ2-3	CASIPQGNTDTQYF	TGTGCCAGCATTCCTCAGGGGAACACAGATACGCAGTATTTT
TRBV7-2	17	.	.	TRBJ1-2	CASSPTFTTGSNYGYTF	TGTGCCAGCAGCCCGACCTTTACGACAGGTTCTAACTATGGCTACACCTTC
TRBV2	12	.	few	TRBJ1-4	CASSEGTEKLFF	TGTGCCAGCAGTGAAGGAACAGAAAAACTGTTTTTT
TRBV5-1	15	TRBD1	few	TRBJ2-7	CASSLQQGVAYEQYF	TGCGCCAGCAGCTTGCAACAGGGGGTTGCCTACGAGCAGTACTTC
TRBV7-2	17	TRBD2	.	TRBJ2-5	CASSLITSGGARETQYF	TGTGCCAGCAGCTTAATCACTAGCGGGGGGGCCCGGGAGACCCAGTACTTC
TRBV16	13	.	few	TRBJ2-2	CASSLRDAGELFF	TGTGCCAGCAGCCTGAGGGATGCCGGGGAGCTGTTTTTT
TRBV19	14	.	many	TRBJ1-1	CASSVMFGGGGAFF	TGTGCCAGTAGTGTAATGTTCGGGGGAGGAGGAGCTTTCTTT
TRBV11-3	13	TRBD1	.	TRBJ2-2	CASSRQGTGELFF	TGTGCCAGCAGCCGACAGGGTACCGGGGAGCTGTTTTTT
TRBV6-5	12	TRBD1	.	TRBJ1-4	CATRTGGIKLFF	TGTGCCACCCGGACAGGGGGGATCAAACTGTTTTTT
TRBV5-1	15	TRBD2	.	TRBJ2-5	CASSLRTSGGALRYF	TGCGCCAGCAGCCTCCGGACTAGCGGGGGAGCTCTGAGGTACTTC
TRBV19	16	TRBD2	.	TRBJ2-1	CASSIDRLAANNEQFF	TGTGCCAGTAGTATAGACCGACTAGCGGCAAACAATGAGCAGTTCTTC
TRBV6-1	18	TRBD1	few	TRBJ1-5	CASSGRGQGPQRNQPQHF	TGTGCCAGCAGTGGGAGGGGGCAGGGGCCCCAGCGGAATCAGCCCCAGCATTTT
TRBV3-1/TRBV3-2	14	.	.	TRBJ2-3	CASSQSPRRDTQYF	TGTGCCAGCAGCCAATCGCCCCGGAGAGATACGCAGTATTTT
TRBV4-3	14	TRBD1	.	TRBJ2-7	CASSQDQGAREQYF	TGCGCCAGCAGCCAAGACCAGGGGGCGAGAGAGCAGTACTTC
TRBV19	13	.	.	TRBJ2-7	CASSPQGSYEQYF	TGTGCCAGTAGTCCCCAGGGTTCCTACGAGCAGTACTTC
TRBV6-6	12	.	.	TRBJ1-2	CASRQRNYGYTF	TGTGCCAGCAGACAGAGAAACTATGGCTACACCTTC
TRBV3-1/TRBV3-2	16	.	few	TRBJ1-2	CASSQDPAIGDYGYTF	TGTGCCAGCAGCCAAGATCCTGCGATCGGGGACTATGGCTACACCTTC
TRBV5-6	17	TRBD2	.	TRBJ2-7	CASSLGTSGPSSYEQYF	TGTGCCAGCAGCCTCGGGACTAGCGGGCCAAGCTCCTACGAGCAGTACTTC
TRBV7-2	16	.	.	TRBJ1-5	CASSNERHGINQPQHF	TGTGCCAGCAGCAACGAAAGACACGGGATCAATCAGCCCCAGCATTTT
TRBV20-1	11	.	.	TRBJ1-5	CSASTGGPQHF	TGCAGTGCCTCCACGGGGGGCCCCCAGCATTTT
TRBV10-2	14	TRBD1	once	TRBJ1-1	CASSGFGQGGEAFF	TGCGCCAGCAGTGGATTCGGACAGGGTGGTGAAGCTTTCTTT
TRBV9	17	.	.	TRBJ2-6	CASSTRDRQAGANVLTF	TGTGCCAGCAGCACTCGAGACAGGCAAGCTGGGGCCAACGTCCTGACTTTC
TRBV9	16	.	.	TRBJ2-3	CASSTLGGATTDTQYF	TGTGCCAGCAGCACCCTGGGGGGGGCGACCACAGATACGCAGTATTTT
TRBV6-5	14	.	.	TRBJ1-5	CASARPGDEQPQHF	TGTGCCAGCGCTCGTCCGGGGGATGAACAGCCCCAGCATTTT
TRBV4-2	15	.	.	TRBJ1-2	CASSQASQGDYGYTF	TGTGCCAGCAGCCAAGCTTCGCAGGGCGACTATGGCTACACCTTC
TRBV19	13	.	.	TRBJ2-2	CASSLGRTGELFF	TGTGCCAGTAGTCTGGGGAGGACCGGGGAGCTGTTTTTT
TRBV6-2/TRBV6-3	17	TRBD2	.	TRBJ2-5	CASSVAQRGAGKETQYF	TGTGCCAGCAGTGTGGCCCAGCGGGGGGCCGGTAAAGAGACCCAGTACTTC
TRBV19	16	.	.	TRBJ2-1	CASSITGIYSYNEQFF	TGTGCCAGTAGTATCACAGGAATCTACTCCTACAATGAGCAGTTCTTC
TRBV7-6	15	.	.	TRBJ1-1	CASSLSRDVNTEAFF	TGTGCCAGCAGCTTAAGCAGGGATGTAAACACTGAAGCTTTCTTT
TRBV5-4	16	.	.	TRBJ1-6	CASSLASGGGRSPLHF	TGTGCCAGCAGCTTAGCGTCCGGGGGGGGGCGTTCACCCCTCCACTTT
TRBV19	12	.	.	TRBJ2-3	CASSTRIGTQYF	TGTGCCAGTAGTACGAGGATTGGTACGCAGTATTTT
TRBV4-3	16	TRBD2	.	TRBJ2-1	CASSQQSGGVHNEQFF	TGCGCCAGCAGCCAACAGAGCGGGGGGGTCCACAATGAGCAGTTCTTC
TRBV5-6	15	TRBD1	few	TRBJ1-6	CASSLVGTGNSPLHF	TGTGCCAGCAGCCTAGTTGGGACAGGGAATTCACCCCTCCACTTT
TRBV14	12	.	.	TRBJ1-1	CASSQGANEAFF	TGTGCCAGCAGCCAAGGAGCTAATGAAGCTTTCTTT
TRBV18	13	TRBD1	.	TRBJ1-1	CASVRDRDTEAFF	TGTGCCAGCGTTCGGGACAGGGACACTGAAGCTTTCTTT
TRBV18	14	.	once	TRBJ1-2	CASSPEGGPYGYTF	TGTGCCAGCTCACCAGAGGGGGGGCCCTATGGCTACACCTTC
TRBV27	17	.	.	TRBJ1-6	CASSLIPGSSYNSPLHF	TGTGCCAGCAGTTTAATCCCAGGCAGCTCCTATAATTCACCCCTCCACTTT
TRBV20-1	11	.	.	TRBJ1-2	CSARTDYGYTF	TGCAGTGCTAGGACAGACTATGGCTACACCTTC
TRBV18	15	.	once	TRBJ1-1	CASSPQTVRGTEAFF	TGTGCCAGCTCACCACAGACAGTCAGGGGCACTGAAGCTTTCTTT